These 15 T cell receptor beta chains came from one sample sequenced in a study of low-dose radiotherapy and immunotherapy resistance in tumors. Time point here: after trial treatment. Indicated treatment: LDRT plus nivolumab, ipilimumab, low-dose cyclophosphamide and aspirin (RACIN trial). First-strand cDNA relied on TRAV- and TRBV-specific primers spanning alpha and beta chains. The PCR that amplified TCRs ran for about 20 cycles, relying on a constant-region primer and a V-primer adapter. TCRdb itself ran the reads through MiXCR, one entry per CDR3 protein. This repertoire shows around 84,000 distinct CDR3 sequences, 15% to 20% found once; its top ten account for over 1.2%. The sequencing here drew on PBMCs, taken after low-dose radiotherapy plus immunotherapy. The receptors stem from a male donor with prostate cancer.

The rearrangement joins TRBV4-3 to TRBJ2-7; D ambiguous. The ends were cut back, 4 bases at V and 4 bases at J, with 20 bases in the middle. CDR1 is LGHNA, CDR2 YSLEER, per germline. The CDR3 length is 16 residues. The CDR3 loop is CASSRGEGPTGYEQYF. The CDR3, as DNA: TGCGCCAGCAGCCGAGGAGAAGGGCCGACCGGATACGAGCAGTACTTC.

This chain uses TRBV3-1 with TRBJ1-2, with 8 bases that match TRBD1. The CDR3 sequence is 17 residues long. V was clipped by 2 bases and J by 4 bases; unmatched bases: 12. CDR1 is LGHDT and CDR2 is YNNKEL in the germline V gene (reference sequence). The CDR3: CASSQRGGRGQVYGYTF. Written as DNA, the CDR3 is TGTGCCAGCAGCCAAAGAGGGGGTCGGGGACAGGTCTATGGCTACACCTTC.

In nucleotides, the CDR3 is TGTGCCAGCAGCCCGCGGACAGGGCGCGTAGATACGCAGTATTTT. Translation: CASSPRTGRVDTQYF. The rearrangement joins TRBV7-9 to TRBJ2-3, with 8 bases matching TRBD1. This CDR3 is 15 amino acids long. Germline CDR1 is SEHNR and CDR2 is FQNEAQ (reference sequence). The V segment lost 5 bases and the J segment 5 bases; nucleotides outside the gene matches: 9.

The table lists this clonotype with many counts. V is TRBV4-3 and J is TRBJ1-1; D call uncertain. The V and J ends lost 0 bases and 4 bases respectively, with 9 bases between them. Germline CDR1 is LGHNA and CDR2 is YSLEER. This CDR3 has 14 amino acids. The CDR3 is CASSQDMGITEAFF. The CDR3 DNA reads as TGCGCCAGCAGCCAAGATATGGGCATCACTGAAGCTTTCTTT.

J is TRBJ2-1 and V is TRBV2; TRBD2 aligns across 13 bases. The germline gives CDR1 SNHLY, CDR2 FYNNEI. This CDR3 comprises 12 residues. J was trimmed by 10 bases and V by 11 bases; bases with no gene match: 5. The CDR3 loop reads CAGGLAGYEQFF. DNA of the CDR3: TGTGCCGGGGGACTAGCGGGATACGAGCAGTTCTTC.

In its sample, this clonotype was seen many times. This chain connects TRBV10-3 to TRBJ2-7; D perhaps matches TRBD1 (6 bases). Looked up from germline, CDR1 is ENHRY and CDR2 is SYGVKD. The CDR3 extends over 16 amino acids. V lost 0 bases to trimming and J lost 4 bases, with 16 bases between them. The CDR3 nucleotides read TGTGCCATCAGTGAGTCCCCCCCCGGCAGGGGATACGAGCAGTACTTC. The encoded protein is CAISESPPGRGYEQYF.

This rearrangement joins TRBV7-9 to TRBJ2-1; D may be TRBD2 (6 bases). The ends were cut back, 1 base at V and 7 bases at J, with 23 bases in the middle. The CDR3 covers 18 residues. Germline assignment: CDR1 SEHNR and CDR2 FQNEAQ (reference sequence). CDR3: CASSLGIWGRGRTNEQFF. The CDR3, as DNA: TGTGCCAGCAGCTTAGGGATTTGGGGGAGAGGGAGGACGAATGAGCAGTTCTTC.

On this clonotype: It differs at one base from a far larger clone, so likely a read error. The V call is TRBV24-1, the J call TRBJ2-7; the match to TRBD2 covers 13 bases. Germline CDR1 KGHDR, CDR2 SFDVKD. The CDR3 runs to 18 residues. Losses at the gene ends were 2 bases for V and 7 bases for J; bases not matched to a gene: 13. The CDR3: CATSDSRTSGSSYNEQYF. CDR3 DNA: TGTGCCACCAGTGATTCGAGGACTAGCGGGAGCTCCTACAATGAGCAGTACTTC.

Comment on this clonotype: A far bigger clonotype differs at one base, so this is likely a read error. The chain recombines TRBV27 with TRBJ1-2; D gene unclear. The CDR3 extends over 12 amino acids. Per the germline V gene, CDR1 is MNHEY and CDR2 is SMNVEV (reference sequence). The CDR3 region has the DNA TGTACCAGCAGTTTATCCCCTTTCGGCTACACCTTC. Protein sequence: CTSSLSPFGYTF.

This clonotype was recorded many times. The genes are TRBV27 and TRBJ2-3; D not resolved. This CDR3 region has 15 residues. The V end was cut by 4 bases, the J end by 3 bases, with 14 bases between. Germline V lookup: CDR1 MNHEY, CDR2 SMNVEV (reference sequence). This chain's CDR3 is CASSSPGVGTDTQYF. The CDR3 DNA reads TGTGCCAGCAGTTCCCCTGGAGTAGGTACAGATACGCAGTATTTT.

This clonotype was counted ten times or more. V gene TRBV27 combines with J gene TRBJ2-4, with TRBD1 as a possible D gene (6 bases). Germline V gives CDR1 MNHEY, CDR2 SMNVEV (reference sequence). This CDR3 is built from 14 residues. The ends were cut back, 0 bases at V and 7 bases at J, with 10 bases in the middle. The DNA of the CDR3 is TGTGCCAGCAGTTTATCGGCAGGGGCGAACATTCAGTACTTC. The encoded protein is CASSLSAGANIQYF.

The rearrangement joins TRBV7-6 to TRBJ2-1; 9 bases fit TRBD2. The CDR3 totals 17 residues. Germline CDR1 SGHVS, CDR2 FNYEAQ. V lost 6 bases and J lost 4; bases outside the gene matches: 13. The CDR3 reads CASSPWLAGGRYNEQFF. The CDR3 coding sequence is TGTGCCAGCAGTCCTTGGCTGGCGGGGGGGCGGTACAATGAGCAGTTCTTC.

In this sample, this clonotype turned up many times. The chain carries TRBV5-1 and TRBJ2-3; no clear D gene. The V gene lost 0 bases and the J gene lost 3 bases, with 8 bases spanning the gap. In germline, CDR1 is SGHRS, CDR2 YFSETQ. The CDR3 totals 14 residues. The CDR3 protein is CASSLAAGTDTQYF. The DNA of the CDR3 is TGCGCCAGCAGCTTGGCGGCCGGTACAGATACGCAGTATTTT. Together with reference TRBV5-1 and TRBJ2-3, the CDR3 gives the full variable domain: KAGVTQTPRYLIKTRGQQVTLSCSPISGHRSVSWYQQTPGQGLQFLFEYFSETQRNKGNFPGRFSGRQFSNSRSEMNVSTLELGDSALYLCASSLAAGTDTQYFGPGTRLTVL.

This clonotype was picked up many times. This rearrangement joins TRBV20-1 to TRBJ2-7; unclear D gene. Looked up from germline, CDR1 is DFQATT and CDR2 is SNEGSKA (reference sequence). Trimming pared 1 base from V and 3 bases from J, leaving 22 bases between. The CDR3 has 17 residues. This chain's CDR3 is CSARADISDQTFYEQYF. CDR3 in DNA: TGCAGTGCTAGAGCAGACATATCCGACCAGACTTTCTACGAGCAGTACTTC.

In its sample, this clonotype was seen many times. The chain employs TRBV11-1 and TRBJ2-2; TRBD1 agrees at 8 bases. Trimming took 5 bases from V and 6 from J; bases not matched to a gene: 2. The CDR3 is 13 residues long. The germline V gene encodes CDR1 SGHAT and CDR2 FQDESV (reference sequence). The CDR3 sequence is CASSRDRPGELFF. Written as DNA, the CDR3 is TGTGCCAGCAGCAGGGACAGGCCCGGGGAGCTGTTTTTT.